Sequencing of this TCR beta chain was carried out in a study of T cell changes during pregnancy in multiple sclerosis. Germline CDR1 reads MNHNS; CDR2 reads SASEGT. The ends were cut back, 5 bases at V and 2 bases at J, with 13 bases in the middle. The CDR3 runs to 14 residues. Measured with immunoSEQ multiplex PCR; TCRdb has only the in-frame clones, and not every one. The sample records 90,000 to 120,000 clones, about nine tenths being singletons. The chain recombines TRBV6-1 with TRBJ2-7; a weak D match, TRBD1 (7 bases). The sample here was peripheral blood, taken after pregnancy. The receptor comes from a female donor with multiple sclerosis, enrolled in a pregnancy study. The CDR3 DNA reads as TGTGCCAGCAGTACCGGAGGGGGCCCCTACGAGCAGTACTTC. This encodes CASSTGGGPYEQYF.